A single sample gave rise to the 21 T cell receptor beta chains below, sequenced in a study of shared T cell receptors in the human thymus. The table came from immunoSEQ multiplex PCR; TCRdb's copy has only in-frame clones and leaves some out. The sample lists 700,000 or so clones, over 75% occurring once. This sample was shared with a second study, whose subject was human thymus T cells.

The specimen was thymocytes. The receptors shown here come from a girl younger than two with a congenital heart defect.

The rearrangement uses TRBV4-1 and TRBJ1-2, with 7 bases aligning to TRBD1. The CDR3 is made up of 14 amino acids. Germline CDR1 is MGHRA and CDR2 is YSYEKL. The junction had 6 bases not matched to a gene; V was cut back by 2 bases and J by 6 bases. In DNA form, the CDR3 reads TGCGCCAGCAGCCAAAGGGGGACAGAGAATGGCTACACCTTC. It translates to CASSQRGTENGYTF.

The chain has TRBV7-8 and TRBJ2-1, with D possibly being TRBD2 (5 bases). The V gene lost 1 base and the J gene lost 7 bases, with 14 bases spanning the gap. CDR1 is SGHVS and CDR2 is FQNEAQ in the germline V gene. The CDR3 length is 15 residues. The CDR3 DNA follows: TGTGCCAGCAGCTTAGGTCGGGGTCGCCTAAATGAGCAGTTCTTC. Its translation: CASSLGRGRLNEQFF.

In this sample, this clone turned up once. CDR3: CASRRSGELFF. CDR3 coding DNA: TGTGCCAGCAGGAGGTCCGGGGAGCTGTTTTTT. V usage is TRBV6-5 and J usage is TRBJ2-2; D is undetermined. The CDR3 covers 11 residues. The germline V gene has CDR1 MNHEY and CDR2 SVGAGI. Trimming cost V 6 bases and J 6 bases, with 5 bases left between them.

CDR3 DNA: TGTGCCATCAGTGGCAGACAGGGGCCGAGGTCAGATACGCAGTATTTT. The encoded protein is CAISGRQGPRSDTQYF. The chain combines TRBV10-3 with TRBJ2-3; TRBD1 agrees at 8 bases. V lost 4 bases and J lost 4; bases outside the gene matches: 10. The CDR3 has 16 residues. Germline CDR1 and CDR2: ENHRY and SYGVKD.

The chain uses TRBV14 and TRBJ2-2; D not resolved. The germline V and J ends were trimmed by 4 bases and 5 bases, with 5 bases remaining between them. This CDR3 has 12 residues. Germline lookup yields CDR1 SGHDN and CDR2 FVKESK. The DNA for the CDR3 is TGTGCCAGCAGCCCTAGAACCGGGGAGCTGTTTTTT. Its translation: CASSPRTGELFF.

The chain carries TRBV27 and TRBJ2-1, with D possibly being TRBD2 (5 bases). In germline, CDR1 is MNHEY, CDR2 SMNVEV (reference sequence). The CDR3 sequence is 15 residues long. Trimming took 8 bases from V and 0 from J, leaving 14 bases between them. CDR3 in DNA: TGTGCCAGCCACGGGGTCAGGAGCTCCTACAATGAGCAGTTCTTC. This gives the protein CASHGVRSSYNEQFF.

The chain's CDR3 is CASSQRKWGQGSDGTEAFF. The CDR3 bases are TGTGCCAGCAGCCAAAGAAAGTGGGGACAGGGGAGTGACGGCACTGAAGCTTTCTTT. The gene calls are TRBV7-2 and TRBJ1-1; 10 bases agree with TRBD1. This CDR3 is built from 19 residues. Germline V gene sequence: CDR1 SGHTA, CDR2 FQGNSA. V shed 5 bases and J 4 bases; nucleotides not matched to a gene: 19.

This clone came up once. The CDR3 DNA is TGTGCCAGCAGTTTGGGGACAAAAAATGAAAAACTGTTTTTT. It translates to CASSLGTKNEKLFF. The chain is built from TRBV28 and TRBJ1-4; weak D call: TRBD1 (6 bases). Germline V gene data show CDR1 as MDHEN and CDR2 as SYDVKM. CDR3 length equals 14 residues. V lost 3 bases, J lost 5 bases, and 10 bases lay in between.

V and J are TRBV28 and TRBJ1-6; D gene unclear. Germline V gene sequence: CDR1 MDHEN, CDR2 SYDVKM. The ends were cut back, 6 bases at V and 0 bases at J, with 12 bases in the middle. The CDR3 runs 16 residues. CDR3: CASRRGFSSYNSPLHF. The CDR3 DNA follows: TGTGCCAGCAGGCGGGGTTTCAGCTCCTATAATTCACCCCTCCACTTT.

The V and J genes are TRBV19 and TRBJ1-5, with TRBD1 as a possible D gene (6 bases). V was shortened by 3 bases and J by 5 bases, with 17 bases between the two germline ends. The CDR3 extends over 16 amino acids. Germline V CDR1 and CDR2: LNHDA, SQIVND (reference sequence). The CDR3 sequence is CASSIFGTPPHQPQHF. The CDR3 nucleotides are TGTGCCAGTAGTATTTTCGGGACACCTCCCCATCAGCCCCAGCATTTT.

The chain employs TRBV12-5 and TRBJ1-5; 9 bases map to TRBD1. The ends lost 1 base at V and 7 bases at J; junction bases unmatched: 8. Germline CDR1 LGHNT, CDR2 FRNRAP. This CDR3 contains 16 residues. The CDR3 protein is CASGLDGQGRNQPQHF. CDR3 DNA sequence: TGTGCTAGTGGTTTGGACGGACAGGGGCGGAACCAGCCCCAGCATTTT.

This clone has a single count. This rearrangement joins TRBV7-3 to TRBJ2-2, with 8 nucleotides matching TRBD1. Germline V gene sequence: CDR1 SGHTA, CDR2 FQGTGA. With 5 bases clipped from V and 4 bases from J, the junction kept 6 bases outside the gene matches. CDR3 length: 15 amino acids. The CDR3 spells CASSPGQEGTGELFF. CDR3 in DNA: TGTGCCAGCAGCCCGGGACAGGAGGGCACCGGGGAGCTGTTTTTT.

V gene TRBV5-1 combines with J gene TRBJ2-2; 10 nucleotides match TRBD2. V was clipped by 0 bases and J by 4 bases; unmatched bases: 3. Germline V CDR1 and CDR2: SGHRS, YFSETQ. The CDR3 length is 16 residues. Here the CDR3 reads CASSLVASGGTGELFF. Written as DNA, the CDR3 is TGCGCCAGCAGCTTGGTGGCTAGCGGGGGCACCGGGGAGCTGTTTTTT.

The chain couples TRBV29-1 to TRBJ2-2; 8 bases are shared with TRBD1. V was clipped by 6 bases and J by 0 bases; unmatched bases: 3. The germline V gene has CDR1 SQVTM and CDR2 ANQGSEA. The CDR3 length is 14 residues. The CDR3 region has the DNA TGCAGCGTGTGGACAGGGCCGAACACCGGGGAGCTGTTTTTT. Translated, it gives CSVWTGPNTGELFF.

V is TRBV7-4 and J is TRBJ1-4; 7 bases line up with TRBD1. The CDR3 totals 15 residues. Trimming took 4 bases from V and 8 from J; bases not matched to a gene: 10. The germline gives CDR1 SGHVT, CDR2 SQSDAQ. DNA for the CDR3: TGTGCCAGCAGCTCCCGACAGGGAGGAGGAGAAAAACTGTTTTTT. Its translation is CASSSRQGGGEKLFF. The full variable domain, in which reference TRBV7-4 and TRBJ1-4 provide the parts outside the CDR3, is GAGVSQSPRYKVAKRGRDVALRCDSISGHVTLYWYRQTLGQGSEVLTYSQSDAQRDKSGRPSGRFSAERPERSVSTLKIQRTEQGDSAVYLCASSSRQGGGEKLFFGSGTQLSVL.

The chain links TRBV7-2 to TRBJ2-3; a possible D gene is TRBD1 (6 bases). V was trimmed by 1 base and J by 10 bases, leaving 18 bases between them. CDR3 size: 15 residues. Germline V gives CDR1 SGHTA, CDR2 FQGNSA. The CDR3 reads CASSLGGHPFSPQYF. CDR3 DNA: TGTGCCAGCAGCTTAGGGGGACACCCGTTTTCCCCGCAGTATTTT.

The CDR3 protein is CAVRDRGSAYEQYF. The CDR3 DNA sequence: TGTGCCGTTAGGGACAGGGGAAGCGCCTACGAGCAGTACTTC. The V gene is TRBV27, the J gene TRBJ2-7, with 10 bases lining up with TRBD1. Germline CDR1 and CDR2: MNHEY and SMNVEV (reference sequence). This CDR3 contains 14 residues. Trimming at V came to 11 bases and at J to 2 bases, leaving 9 bases not matched to a gene.

The chain has TRBV28 and TRBJ2-1; D is possibly TRBD2 (6 bases). V dropped 10 bases and J dropped 5 bases, with 24 bases sitting between them. This CDR3 region has 16 residues. The germline gives CDR1 MDHEN, CDR2 SYDVKM. DNA for the CDR3: TGTGCCACCGAGGGGATTCCGGGACTCGAAAACAATGAGCAGTTCTTC. It specifies CATEGIPGLENNEQFF.

The chain couples TRBV5-1 to TRBJ1-4; a weak D match, TRBD1 (6 bases). Germline loops: CDR1 SGHRS, CDR2 YFSETQ. The CDR3 has 19 residues. V was trimmed by 4 bases and J by 6 bases, leaving 28 bases between them. In nucleotides, the CDR3 is TGCGCCAGCAGCCCGATACCCCCCAATGGCCGGGACAAGGATGAAAAACTGTTTTTT. Translating gives CASSPIPPNGRDKDEKLFF.

The rearrangement links TRBV25-1 to TRBJ1-2; D not certain. Germline assignment: CDR1 MGHDK and CDR2 SYGVNS. V dropped 3 bases and J dropped 4 bases, with 6 bases sitting between them. This CDR3 comprises 12 residues. The CDR3 sequence is CASSDASYGYTF. CDR3 nucleotides: TGTGCCAGCAGTGACGCGTCCTATGGCTACACCTTC.

The V call is TRBV7-8, the J call TRBJ2-2, with D possibly TRBD2 on 5 matching bases. V lost 7 bases and J 3 bases, leaving 18 bases between the germline ends. The CDR3 sequence is 16 residues long. Looked up from germline, CDR1 is SGHVS and CDR2 is FQNEAQ. This chain's CDR3 is CASNNLGEGDTGELFF. CDR3 bases: TGTGCCAGCAACAACTTGGGAGAGGGAGACACCGGGGAGCTGTTTTTT.